A single sample is the source of the 24 T cell receptor beta chains below, sequenced in a study of T cells in women clearing cervical HPV infection. TCRdb's copy holds only in-frame clones and misses some; the assay was immunoSEQ multiplex PCR. The sample table sets out about 35,000 clones. The sample was blood buffy coat. These receptors were collected from a woman aged 18-69 years with a cervical HPV16 infection that either progressed to CIN3+ or cleared (not recorded which).

The covered CDR3 bases are TGCAGCGTCGCGGACAGGAGCTTAAGCACAGATACG. It yields the protein CSVADRSLSTDT. The whole CDR3 protein reads CSVADRSLSTDTQYF. This chain joins TRBV29-1 and TRBJ2-3, with 7 nucleotides matching TRBD1. The read ends 3 residues shy of where the CDR3 ends; the end is completed using the germline J gene. CDR3 length: 15 residues. With 6 bases clipped from V and 0 bases from J, the junction kept 9 bases outside the gene matches. Germline values: CDR1 SQVTM, CDR2 ANQGSEA.

Note on this clone: With the read ending 3 residues before the CDR3 end, the germline J gene is used to fill in that end. The rearrangement links TRBV7-2 to TRBJ2-7, with 9 bases lining up with TRBD2. The CDR3 length is 12 residues. Germline lookup yields CDR1 SGHTA and CDR2 FQGNSA. The V gene end was trimmed by 10 bases and the J gene end by 6 bases; junction bases not matched to a gene: 7. CDR3 sequence reads: CAILSGSGEQYF. Partial CDR3 DNA: TGTGCCATCCTTAGCGGGAGCGGCGAG.

Comment on this clone: Mismatch with germline at one junction end may stem from a read error. The sequenced fragment ends 3 residues before the CDR3 boundary, so the rest is inferred from the germline J gene. This chain links TRBV4-2 with TRBJ2-7; 13 nucleotides align to TRBD2. The CDR3 contains 15 residues. Germline loops: CDR1 LGHNA, CDR2 YNFKEQ. The CDR3: CASSPMTSGRYEQYF. Partial CDR3 DNA: TGCGCCAGCAGCCCTATGACTAGCGGGAGGTACGAG.

To note about this clone: The read ends 3 residues shy of where the CDR3 ends; the end is completed using the germline J gene. The V and J genes are TRBV7-9 and TRBJ1-4, with D possibly being TRBD1 (5 bases). Germline V CDR1 and CDR2: SEHNR, FQNEAQ (reference sequence). The CDR3 runs 15 residues. V was pared by 3 bases and J by 7 bases, with 15 bases between. CDR3 DNA, as far as it was read: TGTGCCAGCAGCTTGGGGCAGGCCACTGGTGAAAAA. Its translation: CASSLGQATGEK. The complete CDR3 protein is CASSLGQATGEKLFF.

Concerning this clone itself: With the read ending 3 residues before the CDR3 end, the germline J gene is used to fill in that end. The rearrangement links TRBV29-1 to TRBJ2-1; 7 bases are a match to TRBD2. The germline V gene has CDR1 SQVTM and CDR2 ANQGSEA. The CDR3 runs to 15 residues. The ends lost 6 bases at V and 0 bases at J; junction bases unmatched: 8. CDR3 amino acids: CSVYSWTSSYNEQFF. The DNA read from the CDR3 is TGCAGCGTCTACTCGTGGACTAGCTCCTACAATGAG.

On this clone itself: The CDR3 is cut off 3 residues early in the read; its end comes from the germline J gene. This chain uses TRBV5-5 with TRBJ1-1; D is possibly TRBD1 (5 bases). The V end was cut by 1 base, the J end by 4 bases, with 14 bases between. CDR3 size: 15 residues. Germline CDR1 SGHKS, CDR2 YYEKEE (reference sequence). The covered CDR3 bases are TGTGCCAGCAGCTTGATTTGGGGGGATAGCACTGAA. The encoded protein is CASSLIWGDSTE. The CDR3 as a whole reads CASSLIWGDSTEAFF. The full variable domain, rest sourced from reference TRBV5-5 and TRBJ1-1, is DAGVTQSPTHLIKTRGQQVTLRCSPISGHKSVSWYQQVLGQGPQFIFQYYEKEERGRGNFPDRFSARQFPNYSSELNVNALLLGDSALYLCASSLIWGDSTEAFFGQGTRLTVV.

Turning to this clone: The junction does not match germline at one end; this may be a read error. The read stops 3 residues short of the end of the CDR3; the missing end is completed from the germline J gene. The chain uses TRBV5-1 and TRBJ2-3, with no clear D. The germline V gene encodes CDR1 SGHRS and CDR2 YFSETQ. The CDR3 runs 12 residues. CDR3 DNA, as far as it was read: TGCGCCAGCAGCCCCCCCGCAGAGACG. Its translation is CASSPPAET. The whole CDR3 protein reads CASSPPAETQYF.

A note on this clone: The missing CDR3 end, 3 residues past where the read stops, is filled in from the germline J gene. This chain joins TRBV5-1 and TRBJ2-1, with TRBD1 matching over 9 bases. Germline V CDR1 and CDR2: SGHRS, YFSETQ. The CDR3 runs 17 residues. V lost 0 bases, J lost 0 bases, and 4 bases stayed unmatched. The CDR3 spells CASSLGTGANSYNEQFF. Partial CDR3 DNA: TGCGCCAGCAGCTTGGGGACAGGGGCCAACTCCTACAATGAG.

Notes on this clone: The read comes to an end 3 residues before the CDR3 does, leaving the germline J gene to fill in the end. The chain recombines TRBV20-1 with TRBJ2-3, with a weak D call TRBD2 (6 bases). The CDR3 is 13 residues long. Germline V gives CDR1 DFQATT, CDR2 SNEGSKA (reference sequence). V was cut by 1 base and J by 6 bases, with 11 bases left in between. The CDR3: CSARGGGSDTQYF. The covered CDR3 bases are TGCAGTGCTAGAGGTGGGGGGTCGGATACG.

Note on this clone: The CDR3 extends 3 residues past the end of the read, so its final part is completed from the germline J gene. The chain has TRBV16 and TRBJ1-6, with D tentatively TRBD1 (6 bases). The CDR3 totals 15 residues. Germline V CDR1 and CDR2: KGHSY, FQNENV. Trimming shortened V by 0 bases and J by 8 bases, and 11 bases separated the two germline ends. The sequenced CDR3 bases are TGTGCCAGCAGCCAATCAGCCCGGACAGATTCACCC. It is translated as CASSQSARTDSP. The full CDR3 protein reads CASSQSARTDSPLHF.

On this clone: The read falls 3 residues short of the CDR3 end, and the missing part is taken from the germline J gene. The chain couples TRBV19 to TRBJ2-4, with TRBD2 identical over 7 bases. Germline CDR1 reads LNHDA; CDR2 reads SQIVND (reference sequence). This CDR3 spans 17 amino acids. The covered CDR3 bases are TGTGCCAGTACTGCAGCGGGGTTATGGGGCCTAAACTATGGT. Its protein product is CASTAAGLWGLNYG. The whole CDR3 reads CASTAAGLWGLNYGQYF.

About this clone itself: The sequence runs out 3 residues before the end of the CDR3; the remainder is reconstructed from the germline J gene. Other DNA sequences of this sample code for an identical CDR3. The gene calls are TRBV20-1 and TRBJ1-2; 8 nucleotides line up with TRBD1. V dropped 0 bases and J dropped 4; count of bases not matched to a gene: 4. CDR3 size: 14 residues. From germline, CDR1 is DFQATT and CDR2 SNEGSKA (reference sequence). Partial CDR3 DNA: TGCAGTGCTAGAGACCAGGGGGCCGGCTATGGC. Amino acid sequence: CSARDQGAGYG. The full CDR3 is CSARDQGAGYGYTF.

Points on this clone: From the germline J gene comes the end of the CDR3, since the read stops 3 residues before it. This rearrangement joins TRBV13 to TRBJ1-1; D may be TRBD1 (6 bases). The V gene lost 4 bases and the J gene lost 5 bases, with 20 bases spanning the gap. The CDR3 runs to 16 residues. Germline CDR1 and CDR2: PRHDT and FYEKMQ (reference sequence). The CDR3 bases that were read are TGTGCCAGCAGCTGGACTCTTACAGGGAGTCGAACTGAA. Protein product: CASSWTLTGSRTE. In full, the CDR3 reads CASSWTLTGSRTEAFF.

On this clone: The missing CDR3 end, 3 residues past where the read stops, is filled in from the germline J gene. The rearrangement uses TRBV20-1 and TRBJ2-6; a possible D gene is TRBD2 (5 bases). Trimming stripped 2 bases from V and 1 base from J, with 9 bases between. This CDR3 region has 15 residues. Germline loops: CDR1 DFQATT, CDR2 SNEGSKA (reference sequence). The part of the CDR3 DNA that was read is TGCAGTGCTAGATTACCGGGGTCTGGGGCCAACGTC. Encoded protein: CSARLPGSGANV. The CDR3 as a whole reads CSARLPGSGANVLTF.

On this clone itself: The read halts 3 residues ahead of the CDR3 end, with the missing end drawn from the germline J gene. The gene calls are TRBV5-6 and TRBJ2-7; a possible D gene is TRBD1 (6 bases). Germline values: CDR1 SGHDT, CDR2 YYEEEE. The germline V and J ends were trimmed by 2 bases and 1 base, with 10 bases remaining between them. CDR3 length equals 14 residues. This chain's CDR3 is CASSFSGTSYEQYF. The DNA read from the CDR3 is TGTGCCAGCAGCTTCTCCGGGACATCCTACGAG.

Comment on this clone: The read halts 3 residues ahead of the CDR3 end, with the missing end drawn from the germline J gene. The sample holds other DNA sequences that translate to the same CDR3. The V and J genes are TRBV18 and TRBJ2-5; 8 bases are a match to TRBD1. The CDR3 is 16 amino acids. Germline V lookup: CDR1 KGHSH, CDR2 LQKENI. V shed 3 bases, J shed 5 bases, and the junction held 11 bases outside the gene matches. CDR3 bases read: TGTGCCAGCTCACCCTCACAACGGACAGGGTCGGAGACC. Translated, it gives CASSPSQRTGSET. The full CDR3 protein reads CASSPSQRTGSETQYF.

Comments on this clone: The observed sequence ends 3 residues before the CDR3 terminus, with the missing tail filled in from the germline J gene. The chain links TRBV5-1 to TRBJ2-1, with 10 bases lining up with TRBD2. This CDR3 has 14 amino acids. The germline V gene encodes CDR1 SGHRS and CDR2 YFSETQ. Trimming at V came to 4 bases and at J to 9 bases, leaving 7 bases not matched to a gene. The CDR3 reads CASSPRTSGGEQFF. The sequenced part of the CDR3 DNA is TGCGCCAGCAGCCCTCGGACTAGCGGTGGTGAG.

CDR3 sequence reads: CASSLAAGGPYEQYF. The part of the CDR3 DNA that was read is TGTGCCAGCAGCTTAGCAGCGGGAGGGCCCTACGAG. V is TRBV7-8 and J is TRBJ2-7; 10 bases align to TRBD2. The read gets to within 3 residues of the CDR3 end, and the germline J gene fills in the rest. Germline V gene lookup returns CDR1 SGHVS and CDR2 FQNEAQ. The length of the CDR3 is 15 residues. The ends lost 0 bases at V and 2 bases at J; junction bases unmatched: 1.

Concerning this clone: Sequencing ends 3 residues short of the CDR3 end; the germline J gene provides the rest. Other nucleotide sequences in the sample specify the same CDR3. This chain uses TRBV2 with TRBJ2-4, with 9 bases identical to TRBD1. The CDR3 spans 13 residues. With 6 bases clipped from V and 7 bases from J, the junction kept 4 bases outside the gene matches. The germline V gene encodes CDR1 SNHLY and CDR2 FYNNEI. The CDR3 region is CASRPGQGNIQYF. The part of the CDR3 DNA that was read is TGTGCCAGCAGACCAGGACAGGGGAACATT.

In regard to this clone: With the read ending 3 residues before the CDR3 end, the germline J gene is used to fill in that end. The V and J genes are TRBV2 and TRBJ1-4; D possibly corresponds to TRBD1 (6 bases). Trimming left V 6 bases short and J 8 bases short, with 22 bases between. CDR3 length equals 16 residues. CDR1 SNHLY and CDR2 FYNNEI come from the germline V gene. CDR3 DNA, as far as it was read: TGTGCCAGCAGCGGCCGCTACAGGGACCATCGCGAAAAA. Translating it yields CASSGRYRDHREK. The entire CDR3 protein reads CASSGRYRDHREKLFF. The whole variable domain, remainder taken from reference TRBV2 and TRBJ1-4, is EPEVTQTPSHQVTQMGQEVILRCVPISNHLYFYWYRQILGQKVEFLVSFYNNEISEKSEIFDDQFSVERPDGSNFTLKIRSTKLEDSAMYFCASSGRYRDHREKLFFGSGTQLSVL.

As regards this clone: Read data end 3 residues before the CDR3 end; the end is taken from the germline J gene. The chain carries TRBV20-1 and TRBJ1-2; 10 bases align to TRBD1. CDR1 is DFQATT, CDR2 SNEGSKA, per germline (reference sequence). This CDR3 is built from 16 residues. J gave up 1 base and V 6 bases, and 11 bases lay outside the gene matches. The chain's CDR3 is CSAMDRGIGGNYGYTF. The sequenced CDR3 bases are TGCAGTGCCATGGACAGGGGGATCGGTGGTAACTATGGC.

On this clone: The CDR3 end falls 3 residues outside the read, so it is completed with the germline J gene. The chain links TRBV20-1 to TRBJ2-7; D is ambiguous. Germline CDR1 and CDR2: DFQATT and SNEGSKA (reference sequence). CDR3 length: 13 amino acids. Trimming removed 0 bases at V and 1 base at J, with 7 bases between. CDR3 in amino acids: CSARERRSYEQYF. The sequenced part of the CDR3 DNA is TGCAGTGCTAGAGAGAGGCGGTCCTACGAG.

To note about this clone: The missing CDR3 end, 3 residues past where the read stops, is filled in from the germline J gene. Other nucleotide sequences in the sample specify the same CDR3. This rearrangement joins TRBV6-1 to TRBJ1-2; a weak D match, TRBD1 (5 bases). From germline, CDR1 is MNHNS and CDR2 SASEGT. The CDR3 extends over 13 amino acids. Partial CDR3 DNA: TGTGCCAGCAGTGAAGAGTGGGGGGACGGA. This translates into CASSEEWGDG. The entire CDR3 protein is CASSEEWGDGYTF.

Turning to this clone: At one of its ends the junction is not consistent with the germline gene, which may arise from a read error. The read finishes 3 residues shy of the CDR3 end, and the germline J gene is used to complete it. The rearrangement uses TRBV4-2 and TRBJ2-3; D unclear. This CDR3 contains 17 residues. Germline loops: CDR1 LGHNA, CDR2 YNFKEQ. The CDR3 loop is CASSQDSITDSTDTQYF. CDR3 bases read: TGCGCCAGCAGCCAAGATAGTATTACCGATAGCACAGATACG.